This TCR beta chain was found in a study of breast tumors, draining lymph nodes, adjacent tissues (dated by TCRdb to 2016 to 2017). The study in broad terms: Breast cancer patients provided tumor, adjacent nontumor tissue and axillary lymph nodes, and the study compared the TCR beta repertoires across these three sources. The study aimed to assess the relationships and possible T-cell exchange between tumor, surrounding tissue and draining lymph node repertoires in human breast cancer.

This clonotype was picked up many times. No cognate antigen has been identified for it. No much larger clonotype is one base removed from it; base qualities were not supplied. Spanning cysteine to phenylalanine, the CDR3 consists of 16 amino acids. Only the CDR3 DNA is retained, 48 bases long and in frame from the first base. Results and caveats for the whole study, not just this receptor: The data were judged consistent with most tumor T cells deriving from the lymph node and then expanding within tumor tissue. Tumor T-cell repertoires showed less diversity than lymph node repertoires and more diversity than nontumor tissue repertoires, and tumor T-cell repertoires showed preferential V and J gene usage. Tumor and nontumor tissue repertoires were significantly more similar in luminal-like than in basal-like breast cancer. The study presented the conclusion that tumor T cells originate in lymph nodes as consistent with a hypothesis, not as something directly demonstrated.

Lymph node samples came from the axillary draining lymph nodes of breast cancer patients. Sequenced using an Illumina HiSeq 2000. Multiplex PCR amplification was used to generate the TCR beta chain libraries. High-throughput sequencing was used to analyze the amplified TCR beta chain products. TCRdb cleaned the public reads at Q25 with fastp, built clones with MiXCR and kept in-frame beta chains. Rows are combined by CDR3 protein, so each entry shows the most common genes and DNA. Counted in this sample were some 83,000 distinct CDR3 sequences; roughly a fifth of them appeared once. The ten largest clones represent roughly 2.4% of the sample.

This clonotype originated in a female donor with breast cancer. Some clones in this sample may be carry-over from other donors' samples. The rearrangement combines TRBV3-2 with TRBJ2-7; the DNA was not compared with TRBD2, the D call given in the table. TRBV3-2 represents a pseudogene. The sample consisted of axillary lymph node tissue. The DNA sequence reads TGTGCCAGCAGCCCCCGACTAGCGGGAGGGCCTTACGAGCAGTACTTC. This encodes CASSPRLAGGPYEQYF.